The 6 T cell receptor beta chains listed next were all sequenced from one sample in a study of blood T cell repertoires in COVID-19 (dated by TCRdb to about 2020). To prepare the library, the immunoSEQ multiplex PCR assay was applied. TCRdb took over this immuneACCESS table, retaining in-frame rearrangements with V and J assigned. Such tables are incomplete; in checked studies, under half of the missing clones stem from an unresolved V gene, and the remainder is unexplained. Recorded for this sample are 200,000 to 250,000 clones; 82% of them occurred a single time. 3% to 3.5% of the sample is held by the ten biggest clonotypes. The sequencing sample was made of PBMCs or T cells enriched from blood (not recorded which). These receptors all come from a woman aged 55-70 years who had recovered from COVID-19.

A few counts support this clone. This chain uses TRBV18 with TRBJ1-3; 7 positions match TRBD1. With V trimmed by 2 bases and J by 6 bases, 13 bases remained unmatched. Germline CDR1 is KGHSH and CDR2 is LQKENI. The CDR3 totals 17 residues. CDR3 nucleotide sequence: TGTGCCAGCTCACCAAGTCCGGGACAGAAATACCCAAACACCATATATTTT. This gives the protein CASSPSPGQKYPNTIYF.

DNA for the CDR3: TGTGCCAGCTCACCTCAGGGAGGGGAGGGGTCACCCCTCCACTTT. Translated, it gives CASSPQGGEGSPLHF. J is TRBJ1-6 and V is TRBV18; D is perhaps TRBD1 (5 bases). Deletions cut 3 bases from V and 10 bases from J, with 16 bases between. Germline V CDR1 and CDR2: KGHSH, LQKENI. CDR3 length: 15 residues.

This rearrangement joins TRBV4-1 to TRBJ1-6; perhaps TRBD1 as D (5 bases). The germline V and J ends were trimmed by 0 bases and 6 bases, with 9 bases remaining between them. Germline V gene sequence: CDR1 MGHRA, CDR2 YSYEKL. This CDR3 region has 15 residues. Written as DNA, the CDR3 is TGCGCCAGCAGCCAAGACGAGGACATTAATTCACCCCTCCACTTT. Translated, it gives CASSQDEDINSPLHF.

The CDR3 DNA sequence: TGTGCCACAAAACTTAGGGAGCGGGGGGCCTACGAGCAGTACTTC. As protein: CATKLRERGAYEQYF. The chain is built from TRBV19 and TRBJ2-7; 9 bases fit TRBD2. V lost 10 bases, J lost 2 bases, and 12 bases stayed unmatched. Germline CDR1 LNHDA, CDR2 SQIVND (reference sequence). This CDR3 contains 15 residues.

The chain couples TRBV3-1 (or the pseudogene TRBV3-2) to TRBJ2-3; 9 nucleotides match TRBD2. This CDR3 is built from 15 residues. Trimming took 4 bases from V and 1 from J; bases not matched to a gene: 3. Germline assignment: CDR1 LGHDT and CDR2 YNNKEL (reference sequence). The CDR3 spells CASSRTSDRTDTQYF. CDR3 DNA sequence: TGTGCCAGCAGCCGGACTAGCGACCGCACAGATACGCAGTATTTT.

The rearrangement joins TRBV15 to TRBJ1-1, with unresolved D. The CDR3 is 13 amino acids. The ends were cut back, 3 bases at V and 1 base at J, with 6 bases in the middle. The germline gives CDR1 LNHNV, CDR2 YYDKDF (reference sequence). CDR3 DNA: TGTGCCACCAGCAGGTCAGGGAACACTGAAGCTTTCTTT. This codes for CATSRSGNTEAFF.